These 14 T cell receptor beta chains share one sample of origin, sequenced in a study of shared clonotypes between healthy human individuals. TCRdb's copy holds only in-frame clones and misses some; the assay was immunoSEQ multiplex PCR. The table has over a million clones, roughly 96% seen once. Sequenced: naive CD4+ T cells sorted from blood. Stated subset: CD45RA+ positively selected. The source is a man aged 25-45 years in good health.

The V and J genes are TRBV27 and TRBJ1-5; D might be TRBD1 (6 bases). The CDR3 loop spans 16 amino acids. Trimming removed 6 bases at V and 2 bases at J, with 17 bases between. CDR1 is MNHEY, CDR2 SMNVEV, per germline (reference sequence). In DNA, the CDR3 is TGTGCCAGCAGCTCAACAGGGTCGAGCCGCAATCAGCCCCAGCATTTT. Translated, it gives CASSSTGSSRNQPQHF.

The chain uses TRBV20-1 and TRBJ2-3, with a weak D call TRBD1 (5 bases). The CDR3 runs to 11 residues. V shed 5 bases and J shed 6 bases, with 9 bases lying between them. Germline-derived CDR1 and CDR2 are DFQATT and SNEGSKA (reference sequence). This CDR3 reads CSAQKGDTQYF. CDR3 coding DNA: TGCAGTGCTCAGAAGGGGGATACGCAGTATTTT.

The V gene is TRBV6-5, the J gene TRBJ2-3; the match to TRBD2 covers 11 bases. The V segment lost 7 bases and the J segment 4 bases; nucleotides outside the gene matches: 7. Germline V gene data show CDR1 as MNHEY and CDR2 as SVGAGI. CDR3 length: 15 residues. DNA for the CDR3: TGTGCCAGCAACCGACTAGCGGGAAGGGCAGATACGCAGTATTTT. It codes for CASNRLAGRADTQYF.

V is TRBV7-9 and J is TRBJ2-1; TRBD2 aligns across 11 bases. Looked up from germline, CDR1 is SEHNR and CDR2 is FQNEAQ (reference sequence). The junction had 17 bases not matched to a gene; V was cut back by 5 bases and J by 5 bases. The CDR3 length is 19 residues. The CDR3 DNA reads TGTGCCAGCAGCACTCGCGCATTAGCGGGAGGGCCGTCCAACAATGAGCAGTTCTTC. Protein product: CASSTRALAGGPSNNEQFF. Together with reference TRBV7-9 and TRBJ2-1, the CDR3 gives the full variable domain: DTGVSQNPRHKITKRGQNVTFRCDPISEHNRLYWYRQTLGQGPEFLTYFQNEAQLEKSRLLSDRFSAERPKGSFSTLEIQRTEQGDSAMYLCASSTRALAGGPSNNEQFFGPGTRLTVL.

This clone was observed once. This chain connects TRBV6-4 to TRBJ2-1, with D perhaps matching TRBD2 (5 bases). The V gene lost 5 bases and the J gene lost 0 bases, with 11 bases spanning the gap. The CDR3 is made up of 15 amino acids. CDR1 MRHNA and CDR2 SNTAGT come from the germline V gene. This chain's CDR3 is CASSKTTSSYNEQFF. The DNA of the CDR3 is TGTGCCAGCAGTAAGACTACTAGCTCCTACAATGAGCAGTTCTTC.

J is TRBJ1-2 and V is TRBV5-4; TRBD1 aligns across 9 bases. Looked up from germline, CDR1 is SGHNT and CDR2 is YYREEE (reference sequence). This CDR3 comprises 14 residues. Trimming at V came to 5 bases and at J to 6 bases, leaving 8 bases not matched to a gene. This CDR3 reads CASSRRDRENGYTF. For the CDR3, the DNA is TGTGCCAGCAGTCGGCGGGACAGGGAGAATGGCTACACCTTC.

As concerns this clone: This sample also contains other DNA sequences that code for the same CDR3. The chain couples TRBV29-1 to TRBJ2-7; no reliable D call. This CDR3 has 12 amino acids. Germline loops: CDR1 SQVTM, CDR2 ANQGSEA. V lost 1 base to trimming and J lost 2 bases, with 6 bases between them. CDR3 residues: CSVEAGTYEQYF. DNA of the CDR3: TGCAGCGTTGAAGCTGGGACCTACGAGCAGTACTTC.

V is TRBV5-4 and J is TRBJ1-4; maybe TRBD1 (6 bases). The CDR3 runs to 15 residues. V lost 4 bases, J lost 0 bases, and 10 bases lay in between. Germline lookup yields CDR1 SGHNT and CDR2 YYREEE (reference sequence). The CDR3 sequence: CASSGRGTTNEKLFF. For the CDR3, the DNA is TGTGCCAGCAGCGGAAGGGGGACAACTAATGAAAAACTGTTTTTT.

V usage is TRBV18 and J usage is TRBJ1-3; D uncertain. The CDR3 runs to 14 residues. From germline, CDR1 is KGHSH and CDR2 LQKENI. Trimming took 8 bases from V and 0 from J, leaving 11 bases between them. The CDR3, as DNA: TGTGCCAGCCGGGAGCTAATCTCTGGAAACACCATATATTTT. It specifies CASRELISGNTIYF.

The chain employs TRBV5-4 and TRBJ2-7, with 10 bases lining up with TRBD2. V dropped 0 bases and J dropped 2; count of bases not matched to a gene: 2. The CDR3 consists of 15 residues. Germline V lookup: CDR1 SGHNT, CDR2 YYREEE (reference sequence). The CDR3: CASSLALAGTYEQYF. DNA of the CDR3: TGTGCCAGCAGCTTGGCACTAGCGGGGACCTACGAGCAGTACTTC.

This chain joins TRBV29-1 and TRBJ1-2; possible D gene TRBD1, 6 bases. Germline CDR1 is SQVTM and CDR2 is ANQGSEA. The CDR3 loop spans 10 amino acids. The V and J ends lost 7 bases and 6 bases respectively, with 9 bases between them. CDR3 in amino acids: CSGGGDGYTF. DNA for the CDR3: TGCAGCGGGGGGGGCGATGGCTACACCTTC.

The rearrangement links TRBV19 to TRBJ2-2; tentatively, D is TRBD1 (6 bases). Trimming took off 7 bases at V and 5 bases at J, with 14 bases between the two ends. This CDR3 contains 14 residues. Germline V lookup: CDR1 LNHDA, CDR2 SQIVND (reference sequence). The CDR3 nucleotides are TGTGCCAGTACCGCGACAGGAAAAACCGGGGAGCTGTTTTTT. This codes for CASTATGKTGELFF.

V and J are TRBV10-1 and TRBJ2-7; 8 nucleotides line up with TRBD1. Germline CDR1 is WNHNN and CDR2 is SYGVQD (reference sequence). This CDR3 contains 15 residues. The trim removed 3 bases at V and 2 bases at J, leaving 6 bases unmatched. The CDR3, as DNA: TGCGCCAGCAGTGACCGGGACAGGTTTCCCTACGAGCAGTACTTC. Protein: CASSDRDRFPYEQYF.

V is TRBV5-1 and J is TRBJ2-5, with D perhaps matching TRBD2 (7 bases). CDR1 and CDR2 from the germline V gene are SGHRS and YFSETQ. The CDR3 contains 15 residues. V was pared by 6 bases and J by 4 bases, with 19 bases between. DNA for the CDR3: TGCGCCAGCACTGTGGGAGGGGGACGGGGAGAGACCCAGTACTTC. It yields the protein CASTVGGGRGETQYF.